The entry that follows covers one T cell receptor (beta chain) sequence. The sample is drawn from a study of T cells after posttransplantation cyclophosphamide. Profiled with immunoSEQ multiplex PCR; TCRdb holds only in-frame clones, not every one. The table has about 4,000 clones, more than 65% seen once; the top ten hold about 45%. The germline V gene has CDR1 MNHEY and CDR2 SVGAGI. This CDR3 region has 14 residues. V gave up 5 bases and J gave up 2 bases; unmatched junction bases: 3. Treatment was busulfan-fludarabine conditioning, a marrow graft, and cyclophosphamide on days +3 and +4. The source material was CD8+ T cells sorted from PBMCs, sampled 950 to 1,200 days after allogeneic stem cell transplant with posttransplant cyclophosphamide. The chain uses TRBV6-5 and TRBJ1-3, with 7 bases lining up with TRBD1. This receptor was taken from a female patient between 40 and 55 years old who received an allogeneic stem cell transplant from a related donor, was CMV-positive, and had no GVHD. The T cells may come from the graft donor. CDR3 protein: CASSRTGPGNTIYF. The CDR3 nucleotides read TGTGCCAGCAGTCGGACAGGCCCTGGAAACACCATATATTTT.